This paragraph reports one TCR beta chain. Germline CDR1 and CDR2: SGHAT and FQDESV (reference sequence). The V gene end was trimmed by 2 bases and the J gene end by 10 bases; junction bases not matched to a gene: 16. The CDR3 is made up of 17 amino acids. This specimen comes from a study of metastatic and nonmetastatic thyroid tumors. Study summary: Repertoires were compared across blood and tumor or nodule tissue from malignant and benign thyroid patients.

No patient had received any treatment before thyroid surgery. TCRdb reassembled clones from the PCR reads with MiXCR. In the table there are tens of thousands of clones, around 17% of which are singletons. The specimen was blood. The origin of this receptor is a female donor with papillary thyroid cancer or a benign thyroid nodule (not recorded which). Some clones in this sample may be carry-over from other donors' samples. V is TRBV11-1 and J is TRBJ1-1; 10 bases match TRBD1. The CDR3: CASSLSRAVTGGEGAFF. The CDR3 region has the DNA TGTGCCAGCAGCTTATCGCGAGCCGTGACAGGGGGCGAGGGAGCTTTCTTT.